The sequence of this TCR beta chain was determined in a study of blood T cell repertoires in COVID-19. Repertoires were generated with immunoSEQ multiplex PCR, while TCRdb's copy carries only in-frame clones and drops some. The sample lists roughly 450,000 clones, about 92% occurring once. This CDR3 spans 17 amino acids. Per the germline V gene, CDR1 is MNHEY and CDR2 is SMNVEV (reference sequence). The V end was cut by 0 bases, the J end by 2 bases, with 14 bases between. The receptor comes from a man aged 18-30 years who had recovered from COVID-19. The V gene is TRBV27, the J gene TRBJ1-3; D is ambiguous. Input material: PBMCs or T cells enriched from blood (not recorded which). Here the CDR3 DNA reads TGTGCCAGCAGTTTATCGCCCTCTCCGGGTCCTGGAAACACCATATATTTT. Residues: CASSLSPSPGPGNTIYF.